The 6 T cell receptor beta chains given below trace back to one sample, sequenced in a study of T-cell reconstitution after alpha-beta-depleted transplantation in children (dated by TCRdb to about 2016). The library was prepared using PCR. Sequencing was carried out with an Illumina HiSeq 2500. Molecular barcoding was employed in the preparation of TCR libraries, with unique molecular identifiers being used to normalize TCRbeta repertoire quantification. The public reads were reprocessed in TCRdb via fastp at Q25 and MiXCR, keeping in-frame beta chains. Each CDR3 protein gets just one entry, which takes the most common genes and DNA from the rows behind it. This sample gives 190,000 or so distinct CDR3 sequences in total; approximately 7% of them show up just once. The ten largest clones represent more than 2.5% of the sample. Sample: PBMCs from the stem cell graft donor, taken from the stem cell graft. The receptors were gathered from a human donor who donated a stem cell graft to a child with Wiskott-Aldrich syndrome.

This clonotype came up many times. This sequence joins TRBV6-5 and TRBJ2-5; no firm D call. The CDR3 is made up of 15 amino acids. Looked up from germline, CDR1 is MNHEY and CDR2 is SVGAGI. V was trimmed by 4 bases and J by 1 base, leaving 13 bases between them. CDR3: CASSSPSGLQETQYF. The DNA of the CDR3 is TGTGCCAGCAGTTCACCCTCGGGTCTCCAAGAGACCCAGTACTTC.

This clonotype was detected ten times or more. The chain carries TRBV29-1 and TRBJ2-3; D gene uncertain. Germline values: CDR1 SQVTM, CDR2 ANQGSEA. CDR3 size: 13 residues. CDR3 coding DNA: TGCAGTATACAGCTTTCTAGCACAGATACGCAGTATTTT. This sequence encodes CSIQLSSTDTQYF.

This clonotype was recorded at least ten times. This chain links TRBV20-1 with TRBJ2-1; 11 nucleotides match TRBD1. This CDR3 spans 17 amino acids. The V segment lost 1 base and the J segment 8 bases; nucleotides outside the gene matches: 13. Germline values: CDR1 DFQATT, CDR2 SNEGSKA (reference sequence). Written as DNA, the CDR3 is TGCAGTGCTAGAGTTCTCAGGACAGGGGGCGCGTTCCATGAGCAGTTCTTC. Translated: CSARVLRTGGAFHEQFF.

This clonotype was found many times. This chain joins TRBV5-1 and TRBJ2-1; D ambiguous. This CDR3 has 13 amino acids. From germline, CDR1 is SGHRS and CDR2 YFSETQ. Trimming took 2 bases from V and 9 from J, leaving 12 bases between them. CDR3 loop: CASSLKEKSEQFF. CDR3 coding DNA: TGCGCCAGCAGCTTAAAGGAAAAAAGTGAGCAGTTCTTC. The whole variable domain, remainder taken from reference TRBV5-1 and TRBJ2-1, is KAGVTQTPRYLIKTRGQQVTLSCSPISGHRSVSWYQQTPGQGLQFLFEYFSETQRNKGNFPGRFSGRQFSNSRSEMNVSTLELGDSALYLCASSLKEKSEQFFGPGTRLTVL.

The chain carries TRBV18 and TRBJ2-3; D is undetermined. Trimming stripped 2 bases from V and 0 bases from J, with 12 bases between. The CDR3 has 16 amino acids. Germline values: CDR1 KGHSH, CDR2 LQKENI. Here the CDR3 reads CASSPAEDASTDTQYF. The CDR3 DNA reads TGTGCCAGCTCACCAGCCGAGGACGCAAGCACAGATACGCAGTATTTT. The full variable domain, completed using reference TRBV18 and TRBJ2-3, is NAGVMQNPRHLVRRRGQEARLRCSPMKGHSHVYWYRQLPEEGLKFMVYLQKENIIDESGMPKERFSAEFPKEGPSILRIQQVVRGDSAAYFCASSPAEDASTDTQYFGPGTRLTVL.

At least ten counts were recorded for this clonotype. This chain connects TRBV5-1 to TRBJ2-1; TRBD2 is a possible D gene (6 bases). The CDR3 is 17 amino acids. Germline V gene sequence: CDR1 SGHRS, CDR2 YFSETQ. Trimming stripped 4 bases from V and 8 bases from J, with 25 bases between. CDR3 bases: TGCGCCAGCAGCCCTACTTTTGGGGCGGGGTTGTTGCATGAGCAGTTCTTC. It yields the protein CASSPTFGAGLLHEQFF.